This T cell receptor beta chain was captured by sequencing in a study of identical twins. TCRdb reprocessed the 5' RACE reads with MiXCR, giving one entry per CDR3 protein. The sample carries 450,000 to 650,000 distinct CDR3 sequences, about 15% recorded once. This clonotype was observed a handful of times. This sample was shared with a second study, whose subject was yellow fever vaccine responses in identical twins.

This TCR derives from a woman under 30 in good health. Sequenced material: CD4+ T cells sorted from blood.

Here the CDR3 DNA reads TGCAGTGCTAGAGCAGGGGGGAGTGAAGCTTTCTTT. This encodes CSARAGGSEAFF. The V call is TRBV20-1, the J call TRBJ1-1; 7 bases line up with TRBD1. This CDR3 comprises 12 residues. The germline gives CDR1 DFQATT, CDR2 SNEGSKA (reference sequence). With 1 base clipped from V and 7 bases from J, the junction kept 3 bases outside the gene matches.